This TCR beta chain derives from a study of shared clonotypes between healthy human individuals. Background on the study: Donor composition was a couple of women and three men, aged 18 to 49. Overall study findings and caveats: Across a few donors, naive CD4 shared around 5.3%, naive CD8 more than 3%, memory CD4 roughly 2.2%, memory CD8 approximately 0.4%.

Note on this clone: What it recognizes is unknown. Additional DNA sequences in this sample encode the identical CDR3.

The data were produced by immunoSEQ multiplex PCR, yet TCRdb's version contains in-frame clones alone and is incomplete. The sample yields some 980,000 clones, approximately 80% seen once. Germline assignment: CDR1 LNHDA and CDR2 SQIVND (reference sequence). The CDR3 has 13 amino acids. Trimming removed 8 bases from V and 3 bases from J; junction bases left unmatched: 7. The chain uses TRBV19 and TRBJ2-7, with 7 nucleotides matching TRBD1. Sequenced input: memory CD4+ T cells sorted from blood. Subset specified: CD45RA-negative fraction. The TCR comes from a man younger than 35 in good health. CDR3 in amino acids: CASSEQGIYEQYF. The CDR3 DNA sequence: TGTGCCAGTTCGGAACAGGGGATCTACGAGCAGTACTTC.